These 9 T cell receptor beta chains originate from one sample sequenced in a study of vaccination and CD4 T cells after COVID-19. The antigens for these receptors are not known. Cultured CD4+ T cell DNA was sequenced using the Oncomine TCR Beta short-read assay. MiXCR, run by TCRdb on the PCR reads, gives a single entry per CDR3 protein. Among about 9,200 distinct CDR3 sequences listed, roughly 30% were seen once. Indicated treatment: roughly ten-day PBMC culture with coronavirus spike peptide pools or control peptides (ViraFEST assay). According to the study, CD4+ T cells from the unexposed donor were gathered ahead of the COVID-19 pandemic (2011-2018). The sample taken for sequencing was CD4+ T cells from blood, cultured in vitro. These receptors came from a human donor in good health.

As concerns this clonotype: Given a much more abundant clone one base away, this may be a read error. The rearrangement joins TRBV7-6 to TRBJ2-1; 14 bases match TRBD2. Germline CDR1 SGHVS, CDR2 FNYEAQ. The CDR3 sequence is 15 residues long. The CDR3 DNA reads TGTGCCAGCAGCCGACTAGCGGGGGGGCCGAATGGGCAGTTCTTC. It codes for CASSRLAGGPNGQFF.

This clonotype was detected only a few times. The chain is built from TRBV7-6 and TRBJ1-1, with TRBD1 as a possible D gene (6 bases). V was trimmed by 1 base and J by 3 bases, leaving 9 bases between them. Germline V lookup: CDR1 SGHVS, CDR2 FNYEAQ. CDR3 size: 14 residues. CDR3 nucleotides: TGTGCCAGCAGCTTAGGGAAGGGGGACACTGAAGCTTTCTTT. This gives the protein CASSLGKGDTEAFF.

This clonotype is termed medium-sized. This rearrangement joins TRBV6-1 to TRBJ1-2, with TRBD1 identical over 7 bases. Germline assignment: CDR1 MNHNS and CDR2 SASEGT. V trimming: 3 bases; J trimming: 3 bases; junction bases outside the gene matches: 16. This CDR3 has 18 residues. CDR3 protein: CASSDSAGQGQRYYGYTF. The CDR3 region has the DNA TGTGCCAGCAGTGATTCTGCGGGCCAGGGACAGAGATACTATGGCTACACCTTC.

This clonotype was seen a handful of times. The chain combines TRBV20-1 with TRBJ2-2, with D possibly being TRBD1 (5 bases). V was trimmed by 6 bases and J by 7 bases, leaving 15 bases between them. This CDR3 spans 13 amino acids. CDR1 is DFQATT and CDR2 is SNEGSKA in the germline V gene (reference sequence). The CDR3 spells CSATSRADGELFF. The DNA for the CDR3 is TGCAGTGCCACCTCCAGGGCTGACGGGGAGCTGTTTTTT.

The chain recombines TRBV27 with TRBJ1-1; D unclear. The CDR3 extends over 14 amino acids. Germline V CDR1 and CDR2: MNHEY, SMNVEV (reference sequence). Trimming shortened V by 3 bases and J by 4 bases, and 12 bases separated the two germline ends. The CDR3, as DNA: TGTGCCAGCAGTTTGACCCCCCTGGCCACTGAAGCTTTCTTT. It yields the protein CASSLTPLATEAFF.

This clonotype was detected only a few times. The CDR3 here is CATSDAGTSGESTDTQYF. CDR3 DNA sequence: TGTGCCACCAGTGACGCCGGGACTAGCGGGGAAAGCACAGATACGCAGTATTTT. The chain employs TRBV24-1 and TRBJ2-3, with 13 bases aligning to TRBD2. V shed 4 bases and J 0 bases; nucleotides not matched to a gene: 6. The CDR3 runs 18 residues. The germline V gene encodes CDR1 KGHDR and CDR2 SFDVKD.

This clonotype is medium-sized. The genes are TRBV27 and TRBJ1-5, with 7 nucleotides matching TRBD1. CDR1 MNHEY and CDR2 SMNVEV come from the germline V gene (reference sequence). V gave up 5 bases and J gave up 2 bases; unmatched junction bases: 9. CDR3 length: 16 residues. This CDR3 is CASSPNRGRGNQPQHF. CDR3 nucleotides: TGTGCCAGCAGTCCCAACAGGGGTCGTGGCAATCAGCCCCAGCATTTT.

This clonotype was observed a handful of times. The CDR3 bases are TGCAGTGCATCGGGACAGGGAATCACCGGGGAGCTGTTTTTT. Translated: CSASGQGITGELFF. The chain has TRBV20-1 and TRBJ2-2, with 9 bases that match TRBD1. Germline lookup yields CDR1 DFQATT and CDR2 SNEGSKA (reference sequence). V gave up 6 bases and J gave up 4 bases; unmatched junction bases: 6. This CDR3 has 14 residues.

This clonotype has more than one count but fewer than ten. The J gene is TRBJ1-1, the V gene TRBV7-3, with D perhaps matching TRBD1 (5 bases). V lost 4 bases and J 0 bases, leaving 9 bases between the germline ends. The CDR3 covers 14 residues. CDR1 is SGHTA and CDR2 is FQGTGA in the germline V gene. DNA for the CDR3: TGTGCCAGCAGCTCCGGGGGGATGAACACTGAAGCTTTCTTT. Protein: CASSSGGMNTEAFF.